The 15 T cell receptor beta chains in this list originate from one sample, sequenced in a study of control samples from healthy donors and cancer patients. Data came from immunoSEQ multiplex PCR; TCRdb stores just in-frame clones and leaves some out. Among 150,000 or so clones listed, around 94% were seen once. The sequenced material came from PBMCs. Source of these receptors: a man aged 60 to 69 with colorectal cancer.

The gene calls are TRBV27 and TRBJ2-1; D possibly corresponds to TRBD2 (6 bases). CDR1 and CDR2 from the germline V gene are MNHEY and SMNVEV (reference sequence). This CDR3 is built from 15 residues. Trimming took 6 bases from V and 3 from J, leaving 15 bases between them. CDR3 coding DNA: TGTGCCAGCAGAGCCGGGGGAGGTTTCTACAATGAGCAGTTCTTC. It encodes CASRAGGGFYNEQFF.

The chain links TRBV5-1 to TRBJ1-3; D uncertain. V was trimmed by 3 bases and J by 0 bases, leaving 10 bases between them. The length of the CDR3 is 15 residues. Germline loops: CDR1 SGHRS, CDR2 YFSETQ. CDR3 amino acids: CASSSELSSGNTIYF. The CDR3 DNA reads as TGCGCCAGCAGCTCCGAGCTCAGCTCTGGAAACACCATATATTTT.

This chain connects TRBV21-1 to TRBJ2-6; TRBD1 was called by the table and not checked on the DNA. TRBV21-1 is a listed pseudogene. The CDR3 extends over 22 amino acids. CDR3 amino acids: CASSKGASIYRHRLSGANVLTF. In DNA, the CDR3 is TGTGCCAGCAGCAAAGGAGCAAGTATTTATCGGCACAGGCTTTCTGGGGCCAACGTCCTGACTTTC.

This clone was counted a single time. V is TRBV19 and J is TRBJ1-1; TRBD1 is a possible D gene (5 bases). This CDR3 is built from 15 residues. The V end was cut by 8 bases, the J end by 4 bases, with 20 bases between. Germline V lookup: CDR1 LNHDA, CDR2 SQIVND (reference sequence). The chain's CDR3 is CASQQDGVAATEAFF. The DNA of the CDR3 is TGTGCCAGTCAACAGGACGGGGTGGCGGCCACTGAAGCTTTCTTT.

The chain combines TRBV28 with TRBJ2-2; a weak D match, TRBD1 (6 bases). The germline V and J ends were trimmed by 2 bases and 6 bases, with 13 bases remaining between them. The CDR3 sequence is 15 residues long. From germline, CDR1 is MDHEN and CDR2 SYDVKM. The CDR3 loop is CASSLGLKGAGELFF. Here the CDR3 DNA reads TGTGCCAGCAGTTTAGGATTGAAGGGGGCCGGGGAGCTGTTTTTT. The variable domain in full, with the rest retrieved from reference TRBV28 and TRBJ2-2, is DVKVTQSSRYLVKRTGEKVFLECVQDMDHENMFWYRQDPGLGLRLIYFSYDVKMKEKGDIPEGYSVSREKKERFSLILESASTNQTSMYLCASSLGLKGAGELFFGEGSRLTVL.

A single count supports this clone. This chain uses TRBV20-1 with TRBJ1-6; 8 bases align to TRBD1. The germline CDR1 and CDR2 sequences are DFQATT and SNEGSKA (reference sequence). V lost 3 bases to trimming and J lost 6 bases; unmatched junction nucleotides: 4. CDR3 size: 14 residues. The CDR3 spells CSASSDRANSPLHF. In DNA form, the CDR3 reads TGCAGTGCTAGTTCGGACAGGGCTAATTCACCCCTCCACTTT.

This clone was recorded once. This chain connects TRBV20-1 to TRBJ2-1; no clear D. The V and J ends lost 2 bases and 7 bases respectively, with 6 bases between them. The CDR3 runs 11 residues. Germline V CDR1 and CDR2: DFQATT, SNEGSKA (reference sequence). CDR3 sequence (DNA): TGCAGTGCTAGAACGGCAAATGAGCAGTTCTTC. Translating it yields CSARTANEQFF.

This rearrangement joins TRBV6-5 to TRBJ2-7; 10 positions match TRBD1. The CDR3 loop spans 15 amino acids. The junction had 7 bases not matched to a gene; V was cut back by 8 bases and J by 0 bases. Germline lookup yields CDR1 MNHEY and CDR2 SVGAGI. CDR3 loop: CASRRDRGGSYEQYF. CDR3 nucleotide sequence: TGTGCCAGCCGGCGGGACAGGGGCGGCTCCTACGAGCAGTACTTC.

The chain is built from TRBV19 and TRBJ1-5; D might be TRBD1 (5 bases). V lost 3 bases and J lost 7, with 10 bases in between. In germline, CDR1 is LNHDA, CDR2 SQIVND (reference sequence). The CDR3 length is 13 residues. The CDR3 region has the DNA TGTGCCAGTAGTATTGGCAGGGCCCAGCCCCAGCATTTT. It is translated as CASSIGRAQPQHF.

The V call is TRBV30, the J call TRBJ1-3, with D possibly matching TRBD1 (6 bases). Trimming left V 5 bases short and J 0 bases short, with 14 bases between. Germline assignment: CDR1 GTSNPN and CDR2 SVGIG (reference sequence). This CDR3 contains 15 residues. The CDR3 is CAWDHTGSSGNTIYF. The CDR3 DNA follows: TGTGCCTGGGACCACACAGGGAGCTCTGGAAACACCATATATTTT.

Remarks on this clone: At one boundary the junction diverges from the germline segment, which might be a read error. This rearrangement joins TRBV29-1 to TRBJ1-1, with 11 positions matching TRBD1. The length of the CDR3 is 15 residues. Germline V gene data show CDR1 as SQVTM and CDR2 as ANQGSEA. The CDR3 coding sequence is TGCAGCGTTGGGGACAGGGGGGCCCGGAACGCTGAAGCTTTCTTT. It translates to CSVGDRGARNAEAFF.

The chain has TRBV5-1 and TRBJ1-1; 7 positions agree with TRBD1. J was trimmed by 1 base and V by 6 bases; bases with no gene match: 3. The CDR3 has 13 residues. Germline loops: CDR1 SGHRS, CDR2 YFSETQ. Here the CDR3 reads CASKTGRNTEAFF. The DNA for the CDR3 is TGCGCCAGCAAGACAGGGCGGAACACTGAAGCTTTCTTT. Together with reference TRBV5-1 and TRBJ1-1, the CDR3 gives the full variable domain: KAGVTQTPRYLIKTRGQQVTLSCSPISGHRSVSWYQQTPGQGLQFLFEYFSETQRNKGNFPGRFSGRQFSNSRSEMNVSTLELGDSALYLCASKTGRNTEAFFGQGTRLTVV.

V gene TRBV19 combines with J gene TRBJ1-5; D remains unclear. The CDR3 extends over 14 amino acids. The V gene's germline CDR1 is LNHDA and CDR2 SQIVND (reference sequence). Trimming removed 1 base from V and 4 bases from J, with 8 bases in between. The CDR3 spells CASSIGQPNQPQHF. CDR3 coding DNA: TGTGCCAGTAGTATAGGGCAGCCAAATCAGCCCCAGCATTTT.

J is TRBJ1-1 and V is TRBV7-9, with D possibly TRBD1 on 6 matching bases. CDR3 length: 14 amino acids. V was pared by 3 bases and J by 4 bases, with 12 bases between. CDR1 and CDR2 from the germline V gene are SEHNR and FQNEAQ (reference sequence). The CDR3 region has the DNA TGTGCCAGCAGCTTTTTCCCCAGGGGCACTGAAGCTTTCTTT. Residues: CASSFFPRGTEAFF.

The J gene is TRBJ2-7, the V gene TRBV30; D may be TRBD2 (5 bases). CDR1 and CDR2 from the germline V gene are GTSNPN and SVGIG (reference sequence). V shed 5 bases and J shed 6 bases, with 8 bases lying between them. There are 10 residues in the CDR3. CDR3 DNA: TGTGCCTGGGCTGGGAGCGAGCAGTACTTC. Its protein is CAWAGSEQYF. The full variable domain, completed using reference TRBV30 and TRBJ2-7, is SQTIHQWPATLVQPVGSPLSLECTVEGTSNPNLYWYRQAAGRGLQLLFYSVGIGQISSEVPQNLSASRPQDRQFILSSKKLLLSDSGFYLCAWAGSEQYFGPGTRLTVT.